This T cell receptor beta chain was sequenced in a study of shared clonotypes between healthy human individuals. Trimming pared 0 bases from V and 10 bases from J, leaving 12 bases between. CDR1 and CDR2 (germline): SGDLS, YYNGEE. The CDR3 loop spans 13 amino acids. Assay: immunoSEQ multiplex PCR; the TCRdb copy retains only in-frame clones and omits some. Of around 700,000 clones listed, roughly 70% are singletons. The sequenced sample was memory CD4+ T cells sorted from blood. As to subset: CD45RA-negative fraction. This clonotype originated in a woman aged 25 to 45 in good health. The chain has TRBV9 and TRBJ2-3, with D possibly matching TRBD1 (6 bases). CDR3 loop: CASSVGQGPSQYF. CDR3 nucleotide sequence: TGTGCCAGCAGCGTAGGGCAGGGGCCATCGCAGTATTTT.